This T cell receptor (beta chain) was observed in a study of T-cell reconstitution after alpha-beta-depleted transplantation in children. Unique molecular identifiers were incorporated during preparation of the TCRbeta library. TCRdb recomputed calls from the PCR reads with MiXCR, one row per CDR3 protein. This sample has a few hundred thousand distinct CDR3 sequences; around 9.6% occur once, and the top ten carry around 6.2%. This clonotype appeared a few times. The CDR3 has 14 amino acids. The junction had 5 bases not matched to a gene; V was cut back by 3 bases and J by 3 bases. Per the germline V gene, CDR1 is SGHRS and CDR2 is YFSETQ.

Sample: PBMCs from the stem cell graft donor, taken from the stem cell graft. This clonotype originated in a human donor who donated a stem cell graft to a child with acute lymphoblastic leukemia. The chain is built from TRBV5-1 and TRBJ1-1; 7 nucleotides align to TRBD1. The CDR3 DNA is TGCGCCAGCAGCTCAGTCGGGACAGACACTGAAGCTTTCTTT. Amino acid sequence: CASSSVGTDTEAFF.